The entry that follows covers one T cell receptor beta chain sequence. Measured with immunoSEQ multiplex PCR; TCRdb has only the in-frame clones, and not every one. The data contain 150,000 to 200,000 clones, over 80% of them singletons. The data derive from a study of control samples from healthy donors and cancer patients. The source is a man aged 18 to 29 in good health. Sequenced: blood.

The chain's CDR3 is CASSQDSGTIYF. For the CDR3, the DNA is TGCGCCAGCAGCCAAGATAGTGGCACCATATATTTT. The V call is TRBV4-1, the J call TRBJ1-3; D not certain. The V gene's germline CDR1 is MGHRA and CDR2 YSYEKL. Trimming removed 0 bases at V and 9 bases at J, with 6 bases between. The CDR3 runs 12 residues.